These 27 T cell receptor beta chains were sequenced from one sample in a study of fetal regulatory T cell absence and autoimmunity. Assay: immunoSEQ multiplex PCR; the TCRdb copy retains only in-frame clones and omits some. Of approximately 46,000 clones in the sample, 70% to 85% were seen once. The sequenced sample consisted of cord blood. The origin of the receptors is a newborn boy with IPEX syndrome.

The rearrangement uses TRBV6-1 and TRBJ2-1; the match to TRBD1 covers 7 bases. Germline V CDR1 and CDR2: MNHNS, SASEGT. The CDR3 length is 13 residues. The V segment lost 5 bases and the J segment 9 bases; nucleotides outside the gene matches: 7. The CDR3 nucleotides are TGTGCCAGCAGTATCCGACAGGGTGGTGAGCAGTTCTTC. Protein sequence: CASSIRQGGEQFF.

The chain is built from TRBV29-1 and TRBJ2-3; 10 nucleotides align to TRBD2. CDR3 size: 15 residues. The ends lost 2 bases at V and 2 bases at J; junction bases unmatched: 4. Germline V gives CDR1 SQVTM, CDR2 ANQGSEA. The CDR3 bases are TGCAGCGTTGAACCTAGCGGGAGAGTCACAGATACGCAGTATTTT. It translates to CSVEPSGRVTDTQYF.

This chain connects TRBV11-3 to TRBJ1-4; TRBD1 aligns across 11 bases. CDR1 and CDR2 from the germline V gene are SGHNT and YENEEA. The CDR3 extends over 17 amino acids. J lost 6 bases, V lost 5 bases, and 11 bases had no gene match. CDR3 sequence reads: CASSAYKSGQGDEKLFF. Written as DNA, the CDR3 is TGTGCCAGCAGCGCGTATAAGTCGGGACAGGGGGATGAAAAACTGTTTTTT.

This chain joins TRBV13 and TRBJ2-2; no firm D call. CDR1 PRHDT and CDR2 FYEKMQ come from the germline V gene (reference sequence). V was cut by 3 bases and J by 6 bases, with 5 bases left in between. The CDR3 sequence is 12 residues long. The DNA of the CDR3 is TGTGCCAGCAGCTTTCCACCCGGGGAGCTGTTTTTT. Residues: CASSFPPGELFF.

This clone was recorded a few times. The chain employs TRBV2 and TRBJ2-7; 12 nucleotides match TRBD2. Germline CDR1 is SNHLY and CDR2 is FYNNEI. The J segment lost 3 bases and the V segment lost 5 bases, leaving 2 bases of the junction unmatched. The CDR3 extends over 14 amino acids. The CDR3 loop reads CASSLTSGSYEQYF. The DNA of the CDR3 is TGTGCCAGCAGTTTGACTAGCGGGAGCTACGAGCAGTACTTC.

This chain links TRBV19 with TRBJ2-3; D is possibly TRBD1 (6 bases). In germline, CDR1 is LNHDA, CDR2 SQIVND (reference sequence). V was trimmed by 6 bases and J by 0 bases, leaving 16 bases between them. CDR3 length equals 16 residues. The CDR3 coding sequence is TGTGCCAGTAGAAGCCCCGGGACACCTAGCACAGATACGCAGTATTTT. It is translated as CASRSPGTPSTDTQYF.

A word on this clone: Other nucleotide sequences from this sample produce the same CDR3. V usage is TRBV5-4 and J usage is TRBJ2-7; TRBD1 might be the D (6 bases). CDR1 is SGHNT and CDR2 is YYREEE in the germline V gene (reference sequence). CDR3 length equals 12 residues. V lost 4 bases to trimming and J lost 3 bases, with 8 bases between them. CDR3 protein: CASSRDNYEQYF. The CDR3 DNA is TGTGCCAGCAGCCGGGACAACTACGAGCAGTACTTC.

This chain joins TRBV6-6 and TRBJ2-7; D unclear. Germline assignment: CDR1 MNHNY and CDR2 SVGAGI (reference sequence). This CDR3 is built from 14 residues. V was clipped by 7 bases and J by 5 bases, with 18 bases between them. DNA of the CDR3: TGTGCCAGCACTTCTGCTGGGGTTCGGGACGAGCAGTACTTC. It codes for CASTSAGVRDEQYF.

The chain combines TRBV25-1 with TRBJ2-7, with no clear D. Trimming took off 9 bases at V and 1 base at J, with 13 bases between the two ends. Germline V CDR1 and CDR2: MGHDK, SYGVNS. This CDR3 comprises 13 residues. CDR3 sequence (DNA): TGTGCCAGACCCCGTTCTCTTTCCTACGAGCAGTACTTC. Amino acids: CARPRSLSYEQYF.

This chain joins TRBV6-6 and TRBJ2-7; TRBD2 matches at 7 bases. The CDR3 contains 11 residues. The germline V gene encodes CDR1 MNHNY and CDR2 SVGAGI (reference sequence). The V segment lost 11 bases and the J segment 6 bases; nucleotides outside the gene matches: 7. In nucleotides, the CDR3 is TGTGCCGCCGGTTCGGGAGGCGAGCAGTACTTC. It yields the protein CAAGSGGEQYF.

The chain employs TRBV5-1 and TRBJ2-1; TRBD2 matches 8 bases. Losses at the gene ends were 4 bases for V and 2 bases for J; bases not matched to a gene: 5. The CDR3 has 15 amino acids. The germline V gene has CDR1 SGHRS and CDR2 YFSETQ. The CDR3 region has the DNA TGCGCCAGCAGCCCCGGGACTAGACCCTACAATGAGCAGTTCTTC. Translation gives CASSPGTRPYNEQFF.

The chain recombines TRBV7-9 with TRBJ1-2; 7 bases are a match to TRBD1. The CDR3 spans 16 residues. Germline trimming cut 7 bases from V and 5 bases from J; bases unmatched to any gene: 16. In germline, CDR1 is SEHNR, CDR2 FQNEAQ (reference sequence). CDR3 in amino acids: CASTSQGQGVNYGYTF. CDR3 nucleotides: TGTGCCAGCACCTCTCAGGGCCAGGGGGTAAATTATGGCTACACCTTC. Complete variable domain (other parts from reference TRBV7-9 and TRBJ1-2): DTGVSQNPRHKITKRGQNVTFRCDPISEHNRLYWYRQTLGQGPEFLTYFQNEAQLEKSRLLSDRFSAERPKGSFSTLEIQRTEQGDSAMYLCASTSQGQGVNYGYTFGSGTRLTVV.

The chain links TRBV19 to TRBJ1-3, with 8 positions matching TRBD1. CDR1 and CDR2 from the germline V gene are LNHDA and SQIVND (reference sequence). J lost 4 bases, V lost 5 bases, and 7 bases had no gene match. The CDR3 sequence is 15 residues long. The DNA of the CDR3 is TGTGCCAGTAGTGCCGACAGGGGAACCGGAAACACCATATATTTT. This translates into CASSADRGTGNTIYF.

The chain combines TRBV19 with TRBJ1-4; no definite D call. Germline CDR1 LNHDA, CDR2 SQIVND (reference sequence). Deletions cut 6 bases from V and 5 bases from J, with 16 bases between. The CDR3 runs to 15 residues. CDR3 bases: TGTGCCAGTAGCCTCGGTTCGGTCCTCAATGAAAAACTGTTTTTT. It translates to CASSLGSVLNEKLFF.

This chain uses TRBV6-5 with TRBJ2-1; 11 bases fit TRBD2. CDR3 length equals 15 residues. V shed 5 bases, J shed 7 bases, and the junction held 7 bases outside the gene matches. From germline, CDR1 is MNHEY and CDR2 SVGAGI. In DNA form, the CDR3 reads TGTGCCAGCAGTCAGTGGACTAGCGGGTTGAATGAGCAGTTCTTC. Translated: CASSQWTSGLNEQFF.

The gene calls are TRBV7-2 and TRBJ1-1, with 8 positions matching TRBD1. Germline CDR1 reads SGHTA; CDR2 reads FQGNSA. The CDR3 is 14 amino acids. Trimming took 2 bases from V and 3 from J; bases not matched to a gene: 2. CDR3 residues: CASSLQGAHTEAFF. The DNA of the CDR3 is TGTGCCAGCAGCTTACAGGGGGCGCACACTGAAGCTTTCTTT.

The J gene is TRBJ2-3, the V gene TRBV5-4, with D hard to call. V lost 5 bases, J lost 4 bases, and 17 bases lay in between. The CDR3 is 15 amino acids. CDR1 SGHNT and CDR2 YYREEE come from the germline V gene (reference sequence). CDR3 amino acids: CASRRTTEGPDTQYF. The CDR3 DNA reads as TGTGCCAGCAGGAGGACCACCGAAGGGCCAGATACGCAGTATTTT.

The chain is built from TRBV30 and TRBJ2-1, with TRBD2 matching over 11 bases. Germline V CDR1 and CDR2: GTSNPN, SVGIG (reference sequence). V gave up 7 bases and J gave up 7 bases; unmatched junction bases: 6. This CDR3 region has 13 residues. The CDR3 DNA is TGTGCCTATTTGACTAGCGGGATAAATGAGCAGTTCTTC. It is translated as CAYLTSGINEQFF.

This clone was seen only a few times. The V call is TRBV7-9, the J call TRBJ2-7; D may be TRBD1 or TRBD2 (5 bases each). V lost 4 bases to trimming and J lost 1 base, with 11 bases between them. In germline, CDR1 is SEHNR, CDR2 FQNEAQ (reference sequence). This CDR3 comprises 14 residues. The CDR3 DNA reads as TGTGCCAGCAGCTCCGGGACGGAGTCCTACGAGCAGTACTTC. Protein product: CASSSGTESYEQYF.

Only a few counts were recorded for this clone. The chain uses TRBV6-6 and TRBJ2-7; perhaps TRBD1 as D (5 bases). The CDR3 loop spans 14 amino acids. The ends were cut back, 6 bases at V and 4 bases at J, with 16 bases in the middle. Germline V gives CDR1 MNHNY, CDR2 SVGAGI (reference sequence). The CDR3, as DNA: TGTGCCAGCAGCAAGAAGGGGTTAGGGTACGAGCAGTACTTC. Translating it yields CASSKKGLGYEQYF.

V is TRBV7-9 and J is TRBJ2-7, with TRBD2 matching over 7 bases. There are 12 residues in the CDR3. CDR1 is SEHNR, CDR2 FQNEAQ, per germline (reference sequence). V lost 5 bases, J lost 2 bases, and 0 bases stayed unmatched. The CDR3 nucleotides read TGTGCCAGCAGCGCGGGGGCCTACGAGCAGTACTTC. It specifies CASSAGAYEQYF.

CDR3 sequence (DNA): TGTGCCATCAGTGACCCATCCAGGGGTTCTGGAAACACCATATATTTT. The encoded protein is CAISDPSRGSGNTIYF. The chain is built from TRBV10-3 and TRBJ1-3; D is perhaps TRBD1 (6 bases). This CDR3 is built from 16 residues. Trimming cost V 3 bases and J 1 base, with 13 bases left between them. Per the germline V gene, CDR1 is ENHRY and CDR2 is SYGVKD.

This chain's CDR3 is CASSLSDSSYNEQFF. CDR3 nucleotide sequence: TGTGCCAGCAGCTTAAGCGACAGCTCCTACAATGAGCAGTTCTTC. The chain joins TRBV11-2 to TRBJ2-1; D possibly corresponds to TRBD1 (5 bases). CDR3 length equals 15 residues. Germline lookup yields CDR1 SGHAT and CDR2 FQNNGV. Trimming took off 2 bases at V and 0 bases at J, with 8 bases between the two ends.

This sequence joins TRBV11-3 and TRBJ1-3; D call uncertain. The ends were cut back, 5 bases at V and 0 bases at J, with 8 bases in the middle. From germline, CDR1 is SGHNT and CDR2 YENEEA. The CDR3 loop spans 14 amino acids. The CDR3 protein is CASSRAGSGNTIYF. Written as DNA, the CDR3 is TGTGCCAGCAGCCGGGCCGGCTCTGGAAACACCATATATTTT.

The chain carries TRBV7-7 and TRBJ2-7; no reliable D call. This CDR3 has 17 residues. The V gene's germline CDR1 is SSHAT and CDR2 FNYEAQ (reference sequence). V was trimmed by 5 bases and J by 5 bases, leaving 25 bases between them. CDR3 residues: CASSRPAPSHGPNEQYF. The CDR3 DNA reads as TGTGCCAGCAGCCGACCCGCCCCTAGTCATGGGCCCAACGAGCAGTACTTC.

The chain links TRBV11-1 to TRBJ2-5, with TRBD2 identical over 12 bases. Germline CDR1 reads SGHAT; CDR2 reads FQDESV (reference sequence). The ends lost 5 bases at V and 4 bases at J; junction bases unmatched: 11. The CDR3 loop spans 17 amino acids. The CDR3 region is CASSTGLAGFLGETQYF. The CDR3 bases are TGTGCCAGCAGCACAGGACTAGCGGGGTTTCTCGGAGAGACCCAGTACTTC.

The chain is built from TRBV2 and TRBJ1-2, with D uncertain. Germline-derived CDR1 and CDR2 are SNHLY and FYNNEI. V lost 4 bases and J lost 8, with 8 bases in between. This CDR3 has 11 residues. This chain's CDR3 is CASSGSGGYTF. The DNA of the CDR3 is TGTGCCAGCAGTGGGTCGGGGGGCTACACCTTC.